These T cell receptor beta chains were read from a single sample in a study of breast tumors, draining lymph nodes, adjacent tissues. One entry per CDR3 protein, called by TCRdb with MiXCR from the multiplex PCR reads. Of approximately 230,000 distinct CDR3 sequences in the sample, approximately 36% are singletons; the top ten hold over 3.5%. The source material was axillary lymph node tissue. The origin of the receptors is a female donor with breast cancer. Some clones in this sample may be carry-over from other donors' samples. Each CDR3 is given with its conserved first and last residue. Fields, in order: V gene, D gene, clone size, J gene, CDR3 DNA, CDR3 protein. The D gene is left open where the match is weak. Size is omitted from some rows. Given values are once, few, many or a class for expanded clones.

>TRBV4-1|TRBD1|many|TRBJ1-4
TGCGCCAGCAGCCAAGATCTAGGGGGCAGGGTTGAAAAACTGTTTTTT
CASSQDLGGRVEKLFF
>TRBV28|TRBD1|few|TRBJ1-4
TGTGCCAGCAGTTGGACAGGATACAATGAAAAACTGTTTTTT
CASSWTGYNEKLFF
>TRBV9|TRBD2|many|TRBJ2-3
TGTGCCAGCAGCGTAAAGTCCGCGGGGGGGTATTTT
CASSVKSAGGYF
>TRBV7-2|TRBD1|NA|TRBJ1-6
TGTGCCAGCAGCTTAGGGACAGGGTCGGATTCACCCCTCCACTTT
CASSLGTGSDSPLHF
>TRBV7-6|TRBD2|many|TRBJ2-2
TGTGCCAGCAGCTTATCACCGGGAGGGGCTTCCACCGGGGAGCTGTTTTTT
CASSLSPGGASTGELFF
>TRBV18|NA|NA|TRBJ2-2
TGTGCCAGCTCGCAGCGGATCGCGAACACCGGGGAGCTGTTTTTT
CASSQRIANTGELFF
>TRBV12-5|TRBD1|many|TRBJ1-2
TGTGCTAGTGTTCGACAGGGGGCGGGGGGCTACACCTTC
CASVRQGAGGYTF
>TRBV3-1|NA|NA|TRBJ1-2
TGTGCCAGCAGCCAAAGGGCAGGGGAAAATCTCTATGGCTACACCTTC
CASSQRAGENLYGYTF
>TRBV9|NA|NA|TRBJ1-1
TGTGCCAGCAGCGTAGTCTCTGGGACACTTGAAGCTTTCTTT
CASSVVSGTLEAFF
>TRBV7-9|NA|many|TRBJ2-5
TGTGCCAGTAAGGGAATCGGGAGTGGCTTCCAAGAGACCCAGTACTTC
CASKGIGSGFQETQYF
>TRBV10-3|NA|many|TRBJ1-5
TGTGCCATCAGTGAGGAAGGGGCAGGTTATCAGCCCCAGCATTTT
CAISEEGAGYQPQHF
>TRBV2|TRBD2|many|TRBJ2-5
TGTGCCAGCAGTGAGGCGGGAGGAGGGGAGACCCAGTACTTC
CASSEAGGGETQYF
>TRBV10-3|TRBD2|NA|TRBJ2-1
TGTGCCAGCAGCAAACTAGCGGGAGTAGTCAATGAGCAGTTCTTC
CASSKLAGVVNEQFF
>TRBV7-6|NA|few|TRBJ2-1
TGTGCCAGCAGCTTGGGGGGCGCTGACGGGGAGCAGTTCTTC
CASSLGGADGEQFF
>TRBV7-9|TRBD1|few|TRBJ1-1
TGTGCCAGCAGTTACAGGACAGGCACTGAAGCTTTCTTT
CASSYRTGTEAFF
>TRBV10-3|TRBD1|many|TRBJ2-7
TGTGCCATCAGTGCCGGACAGGGGGGAACTTCCTCCTACGAGCAGTACTTC
CAISAGQGGTSSYEQYF